This T cell receptor (beta chain) was documented in a study of blood T cell repertoires in COVID-19. About the study: Sources were T cells, B-cell-depleted T cells, or PBMCs; the material itself was cDNA or gDNA.

To note about this clone: A junction boundary mismatches the germline segment, possibly from a read error.

Methods used by the authors: By means of reference gene primer amplification, nucleated cell counts were estimated. Clones were read by immunoSEQ multiplex PCR, and TCRdb kept only the in-frame ones, dropping some. That table gives V, J and clone size, and the DNA gave D and trimming. The sample consists of around 260,000 clones, 70% to 90% of them appearing once. Sequenced sample: peripheral blood. This clonotype was obtained from a man aged 30-40 years with active or convalescent COVID-19.

In DNA form, the CDR3 reads TGTGCCAGCAGCTCAGACAGGGGGCGGCAGCCCCAACATTTT. Translation gives CASSSDRGRQPQHF. The rearrangement uses TRBV6-6 and TRBJ1-5; 10 bases are shared with TRBD1. The length of the CDR3 is 14 residues. The germline V gene has CDR1 MNHNY and CDR2 SVGAGI (reference sequence).